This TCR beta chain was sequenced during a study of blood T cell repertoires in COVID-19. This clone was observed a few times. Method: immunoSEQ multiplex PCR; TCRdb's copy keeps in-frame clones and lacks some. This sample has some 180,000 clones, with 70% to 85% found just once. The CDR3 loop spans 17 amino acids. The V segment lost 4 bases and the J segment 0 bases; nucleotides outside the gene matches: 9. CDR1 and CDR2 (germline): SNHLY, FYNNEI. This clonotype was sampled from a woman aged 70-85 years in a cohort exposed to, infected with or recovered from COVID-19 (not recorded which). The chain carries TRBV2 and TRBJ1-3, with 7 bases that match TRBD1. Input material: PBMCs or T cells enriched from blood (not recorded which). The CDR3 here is CASSGPQGVSSGNTIYF. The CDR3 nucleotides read TGTGCCAGCAGTGGACCGCAGGGGGTGAGCTCTGGAAACACCATATATTTT.